The 6 T cell receptor beta chains listed next were all sequenced from one sample in a study of T cells after yellow fever vaccination. TCRdb re-derived calls from the 5' RACE reads in MiXCR, one entry per CDR3 protein. The sample has around 530,000 distinct CDR3 sequences, roughly 17% seen once; the top ten hold about 18%. The sequencing here drew on PBMCs, taken less than 6 days after the first yellow fever vaccination. All receptors come from a man between 18 and 35 years old who received the YFV17D yellow fever vaccine.

The chain uses TRBV10-1 and TRBJ2-1, with D maybe TRBD1 (5 bases). Germline lookup yields CDR1 WNHNN and CDR2 SYGVQD (reference sequence). The CDR3 totals 12 residues. V lost 5 bases and J 10 bases, leaving 12 bases between the germline ends. The CDR3 spells CASSQGLVEQFF. In DNA, the CDR3 is TGCGCCAGCAGTCAGGGCCTAGTGGAGCAGTTCTTC.

This chain connects TRBV5-1 to TRBJ2-1; D is uncertain. Germline V gene lookup returns CDR1 SGHRS and CDR2 YFSETQ. V was clipped by 0 bases and J by 4 bases, with 17 bases between them. CDR3 length equals 17 residues. The CDR3, as DNA: TGCGCCAGCAGCTTGGAGCTCCTATACCGAGAATACAATGAGCAGTTCTTC. This sequence encodes CASSLELLYREYNEQFF.

J is TRBJ1-1 and V is TRBV12-3 or TRBV12-4; D is unclear. V gave up 7 bases and J gave up 0 bases, with 15 bases separating them. The CDR3 sequence is 15 residues long. The CDR3: CASTRGGSMNTEAFF. CDR3 in DNA: TGTGCCAGCACCCGGGGAGGGTCGATGAACACTGAAGCTTTCTTT.

A few counts support this clonotype. V and J are TRBV7-8 and TRBJ2-1; 10 bases agree with TRBD2. CDR3 length equals 18 residues. V lost 2 bases and J lost 0; bases outside the gene matches: 7. CDR1 and CDR2 (germline): SGHVS, FQNEAQ. Written as DNA, the CDR3 is TGTGCCAGCAGCTTAAGAACTAGCGGGGCAAGCTCCTACAATGAGCAGTTCTTC. This translates into CASSLRTSGASSYNEQFF.

This clonotype has only a few counts. This rearrangement joins TRBV30 to TRBJ1-3; perhaps TRBD1 as D (5 bases). Germline V CDR1 and CDR2: GTSNPN, SVGIG (reference sequence). The CDR3 covers 13 residues. The CDR3 DNA reads as TGTGCGGGGACCCCCGATTCTGGAAACACCATATATTTT. It codes for CAGTPDSGNTIYF. Full variable domain (remainder filled in from reference TRBV30 and TRBJ1-3): SQTIHQWPATLVQPVGSPLSLECTVEGTSNPNLYWYRQAAGRGLQLLFYSVGIGQISSEVPQNLSASRPQDRQFILSSKKLLLSDSGFYLCAGTPDSGNTIYFGEGSWLTVV.

This clonotype was seen more than once but under ten times. V usage is TRBV20-1 and J usage is TRBJ2-3; TRBD2 matches 13 bases. J lost 8 bases, V lost 3 bases, and 8 bases had no gene match. The V gene's germline CDR1 is DFQATT and CDR2 SNEGSKA (reference sequence). The CDR3 runs 15 residues. The CDR3 DNA sequence: TGCAGTGCTAGTGGGACTAGCGGGATCAGGCGTACGCAGTATTTT. It encodes CSASGTSGIRRTQYF.